These 21 T cell receptor beta chains came from one sample sequenced in a study of tumor-infiltrating lymphocytes in localized non-small cell lung cancer. Data came from immunoSEQ multiplex PCR; TCRdb stores just in-frame clones and leaves some out. Here the sample spans roughly 12,000 clones, over 80% being singletons. Sequenced input: lung tumor tissue. These receptors came from a human donor with non-small cell lung cancer.

This clone has a single count. The chain employs TRBV9 and TRBJ2-7, with D perhaps TRBD1 or TRBD2 (5 bases each). Trimming stripped 4 bases from V and 5 bases from J, with 16 bases between. The CDR3 spans 14 residues. CDR1 SGDLS and CDR2 YYNGEE come from the germline V gene. The CDR3 region is CASSPGTGSHEQYF. The CDR3 nucleotides are TGTGCCAGCAGCCCCGGGACCGGGTCCCACGAGCAGTACTTC.

The chain is built from TRBV30 and TRBJ2-1; 7 positions agree with TRBD1. Germline assignment: CDR1 GTSNPN and CDR2 SVGIG (reference sequence). With V trimmed by 2 bases and J by 0 bases, 7 bases remained unmatched. This CDR3 region has 16 residues. The CDR3 nucleotides read TGTGCCTGGAGTTCGGGACAGACGATCTCCTACAATGAGCAGTTCTTC. This codes for CAWSSGQTISYNEQFF.

The chain has TRBV18 and TRBJ1-5; 8 bases are shared with TRBD1. Losses at the gene ends were 6 bases for V and 1 base for J; bases not matched to a gene: 8. Germline values: CDR1 KGHSH, CDR2 LQKENI. The CDR3 totals 16 residues. Here the CDR3 reads CASSPNRGESNQPQHF. DNA of the CDR3: TGTGCCAGCTCTCCAAACAGGGGGGAAAGCAATCAGCCCCAGCATTTT.

This rearrangement joins TRBV5-4 to TRBJ2-7, with D uncertain. The CDR3 spans 14 residues. Germline V CDR1 and CDR2: SGHNT, YYREEE (reference sequence). Trimming removed 1 base at V and 2 bases at J, with 10 bases between. The CDR3 DNA reads as TGTGCCAGCAGCTTGTGGCCGTTAACCTACGAGCAGTACTTC. It encodes CASSLWPLTYEQYF.

This clone was picked up one time. The V gene is TRBV27, the J gene TRBJ2-1; TRBD1 aligns across 10 bases. J lost 5 bases, V lost 5 bases, and 12 bases had no gene match. This CDR3 spans 17 amino acids. CDR1 is MNHEY and CDR2 is SMNVEV in the germline V gene (reference sequence). The CDR3 nucleotides read TGTGCCAGCAGTCAGACCCCCGGGACAGGGGACGACAATGAGCAGTTCTTC. This translates into CASSQTPGTGDDNEQFF.

The chain has TRBV2 and TRBJ2-3; D remains ambiguous. The germline V gene encodes CDR1 SNHLY and CDR2 FYNNEI. Trimming removed 4 bases at V and 1 base at J, with 6 bases between. The CDR3 covers 13 residues. In nucleotides, the CDR3 is TGTGCCAGCAGTGCCACACGCACAGATACGCAGTATTTT. This translates into CASSATRTDTQYF.

The chain uses TRBV7-2 and TRBJ1-6; possible D gene TRBD1, 5 bases. V was trimmed by 11 bases and J by 9 bases, leaving 20 bases between them. Per germline, CDR1 SGHTA and CDR2 FQGNSA. The CDR3 is made up of 14 amino acids. The CDR3 coding sequence is TGTGCCTCCCGACGGGACGGGGGAAGTTCACCCCTCCACTTT. Its translation: CASRRDGGSSPLHF.

The chain uses TRBV10-3 and TRBJ1-2; D might be TRBD1 (6 bases). Germline V CDR1 and CDR2: ENHRY, SYGVKD. The V gene lost 3 bases and the J gene lost 5 bases, with 16 bases spanning the gap. The CDR3 sequence is 15 residues long. CDR3 region: CAISDQQGGRYGYTF. The CDR3 coding sequence is TGTGCCATCAGTGATCAACAGGGAGGAAGATATGGCTACACCTTC.

This clone came up once. The genes are TRBV6-1 and TRBJ2-7, with 7 bases lining up with TRBD1. V lost 2 bases, J lost 2 bases, and 3 bases stayed unmatched. This CDR3 is built from 14 residues. Germline V gives CDR1 MNHNS, CDR2 SASEGT. The DNA of the CDR3 is TGTGCCAGCAGTGAAAAGACAGGGCCCTACGAGCAGTACTTC. This sequence encodes CASSEKTGPYEQYF.

The V gene is TRBV27, the J gene TRBJ2-3; perhaps TRBD2 as D (6 bases). V shed 5 bases and J shed 0 bases, with 12 bases lying between them. The CDR3 consists of 15 residues. The V gene's germline CDR1 is MNHEY and CDR2 SMNVEV (reference sequence). For the CDR3, the DNA is TGTGCCAGCAGTCAATACGGGACTAGCACAGATACGCAGTATTTT. Translating it yields CASSQYGTSTDTQYF.

V usage is TRBV20-1 and J usage is TRBJ1-2, with D possibly being TRBD1 (5 bases). Trimming left V 4 bases short and J 3 bases short, with 6 bases between. The CDR3 is 11 residues long. Germline V lookup: CDR1 DFQATT, CDR2 SNEGSKA (reference sequence). CDR3 bases: TGCAGTGCTAAGACAGACTATGGCTACACCTTC. Translation gives CSAKTDYGYTF.

The chain recombines TRBV6-5 with TRBJ2-1, with D perhaps matching TRBD2 (6 bases). Germline V gene data show CDR1 as MNHEY and CDR2 as SVGAGI. The CDR3 sequence is 14 residues long. V shed 8 bases and J shed 1 base, with 12 bases lying between them. The CDR3 DNA reads as TGTGCCAGCGGGGCGGGGAGTTCCTACAATGAGCAGTTCTTC. Amino acid sequence: CASGAGSSYNEQFF.

In DNA form, the CDR3 reads TGTGCCAGCAGCCTAGGCTCGGTCTATGGCTACACCTTC. Its protein is CASSLGSVYGYTF. This chain connects TRBV11-2 to TRBJ1-2, with D hard to call. V was shortened by 5 bases and J by 4 bases, with 11 bases between the two germline ends. Looked up from germline, CDR1 is SGHAT and CDR2 is FQNNGV. The CDR3 spans 13 residues.

This rearrangement joins TRBV27 to TRBJ2-7, with a possible D match to TRBD2 (5 bases). The CDR3 contains 14 residues. CDR1 is MNHEY and CDR2 is SMNVEV in the germline V gene (reference sequence). V dropped 3 bases and J dropped 3 bases, with 12 bases sitting between them. CDR3 nucleotides: TGTGCCAGCAGTTTCACGGTCCGGGACTACGAGCAGTACTTC. Protein: CASSFTVRDYEQYF.

This chain connects TRBV7-8 to TRBJ2-1; 12 bases are shared with TRBD2. This CDR3 comprises 14 residues. The trim removed 5 bases at V and 8 bases at J, leaving 4 bases unmatched. CDR1 is SGHVS and CDR2 is FQNEAQ in the germline V gene. The CDR3 DNA follows: TGTGCCAGCAGCCCTAGCGGGGGGGCACATGAGCAGTTCTTC. Translating gives CASSPSGGAHEQFF.

This clone was found a few times. V usage is TRBV30 and J usage is TRBJ1-4; the D is unclear. The CDR3 length is 14 residues. Germline-derived CDR1 and CDR2 are GTSNPN and SVGIG (reference sequence). Trimming pared 0 bases from V and 4 bases from J, leaving 9 bases between. CDR3 amino acids: CAWSVSFINEKLFF. The CDR3 nucleotides read TGTGCCTGGAGTGTAAGCTTTATTAATGAAAAACTGTTTTTT.

The chain is built from TRBV7-2 and TRBJ1-1; no definite D call. V lost 3 bases to trimming and J lost 1 base, with 6 bases between them. The germline V gene encodes CDR1 SGHTA and CDR2 FQGNSA. This CDR3 has 13 amino acids. For the CDR3, the DNA is TGTGCCAGCAGCTTTCGCGGGAACACTGAAGCTTTCTTT. It is translated as CASSFRGNTEAFF. The full variable domain, with the rest looked up from reference TRBV7-2 and TRBJ1-1, is GAGVSQSPSNKVTEKGKDVELRCDPISGHTALYWYRQSLGQGLEFLIYFQGNSAPDKSGLPSDRFSAERTGGSVSTLTIQRTQQEDSAVYLCASSFRGNTEAFFGQGTRLTVV.

This clone was seen more than once but under ten times. CDR3 amino acids: CASNGQGAGYTF. For the CDR3, the DNA is TGTGCCAGCAATGGACAGGGTGCTGGCTACACCTTC. The genes are TRBV28 and TRBJ1-2, with 8 bases fitting TRBD1. The length of the CDR3 is 12 residues. The germline gives CDR1 MDHEN, CDR2 SYDVKM. V dropped 7 bases and J dropped 7; count of bases not matched to a gene: 5.

The chain is built from TRBV5-6 and TRBJ2-7; the D call may be TRBD1 or TRBD2 (5 bases each). The CDR3 extends over 13 amino acids. CDR1 is SGHDT, CDR2 YYEEEE, per germline. The V and J ends lost 4 bases and 2 bases respectively, with 10 bases between them. The CDR3 region has the DNA TGTGCCAGCAGCCCTTCGGGGCCCTACGAGCAGTACTTC. It encodes CASSPSGPYEQYF.

The chain uses TRBV5-4 and TRBJ2-4; TRBD1 aligns across 12 bases. The CDR3 has 16 amino acids. Germline trimming cut 4 bases from V and 2 bases from J; bases unmatched to any gene: 4. CDR1 is SGHNT, CDR2 YYREEE, per germline (reference sequence). CDR3 bases: TGTGCCAGCAGCCCGGGACAGGGGGCGACCAAAAACATTCAGTACTTC. Translating gives CASSPGQGATKNIQYF.

In its sample, this clone ranks as large (0.1 to 1%). The gene calls are TRBV19 and TRBJ2-7; 10 bases line up with TRBD2. The germline CDR1 and CDR2 sequences are LNHDA and SQIVND (reference sequence). The CDR3 is 14 amino acids. Germline trimming cut 5 bases from V and 0 bases from J; bases unmatched to any gene: 1. This CDR3 is CASSPSGSSYEQYF. Written as DNA, the CDR3 is TGTGCCAGTAGTCCTAGCGGGAGCTCCTACGAGCAGTACTTC.